This entry lists 26 T cell receptor beta chains sequenced from one sample in a study of shared clonotypes between healthy human individuals. Assay: immunoSEQ multiplex PCR; the TCRdb copy retains only in-frame clones and omits some. This table holds about 680,000 clones, around 72% found once. The sample comprised memory CD4+ T cells sorted from blood. The subset was: CD45RA-negative fraction. The receptors derive from a woman aged 25 to 39 in good health.

The table lists this clone with a few counts. This chain uses TRBV7-9 with TRBJ2-7; TRBD1 aligns across 7 bases. The CDR3 runs 14 residues. V lost 4 bases to trimming and J lost 6 bases; unmatched junction nucleotides: 9. Germline V gene data show CDR1 as SEHNR and CDR2 as FQNEAQ (reference sequence). In DNA form, the CDR3 reads TGTGCCAGCAGCTCTACAGGGGACGTCGCCGAGCAGTACTTC. Translation: CASSSTGDVAEQYF.

The chain has TRBV7-6 and TRBJ2-1; D perhaps matches TRBD2 (5 bases). The CDR3 contains 16 residues. Per the germline V gene, CDR1 is SGHVS and CDR2 is FNYEAQ. Deletions cut 2 bases from V and 7 bases from J, with 18 bases between. This chain's CDR3 is CASSLSGALAPNEQFF. The DNA for the CDR3 is TGTGCCAGCAGCTTAAGCGGCGCCCTAGCTCCTAATGAGCAGTTCTTC.

J is TRBJ2-1 and V is TRBV7-6, with TRBD2 matching 10 bases. Losses at the gene ends were 3 bases for V and 4 bases for J; bases not matched to a gene: 6. The CDR3 sequence is 16 residues long. CDR1 and CDR2 (germline): SGHVS, FNYEAQ. CDR3 sequence (DNA): TGTGCCAGCAGCTTGGCTAGCGGGAGTTCGTACAATGAGCAGTTCTTC. Translation: CASSLASGSSYNEQFF.

The chain joins TRBV6-4 to TRBJ2-7; 8 bases map to TRBD1. With V trimmed by 2 bases and J by 1 base, 10 bases remained unmatched. The CDR3 is made up of 17 amino acids. Germline V gene data show CDR1 as MRHNA and CDR2 as SNTAGT. CDR3 nucleotides: TGTGCCAGCAGTGACGGGAACACGGGACAGGTTTCCTACGAGCAGTACTTC. The encoded protein is CASSDGNTGQVSYEQYF.

J is TRBJ2-7 and V is TRBV6-1; D is ambiguous. V dropped 10 bases and J dropped 0 bases, with 16 bases sitting between them. The germline V gene has CDR1 MNHNS and CDR2 SASEGT. The CDR3 runs 14 residues. CDR3 in amino acids: CATKELLGSYEQYF. CDR3 nucleotides: TGTGCCACCAAGGAACTACTCGGCTCCTACGAGCAGTACTTC.

Only a few counts were recorded for this clone. CDR3 in DNA: TGTGCCAGCAGCTACAGAGGACATCCCCAAGAGACCCAGTACTTC. This codes for CASSYRGHPQETQYF. This sequence joins TRBV6-6 and TRBJ2-5; D perhaps matches TRBD1 (5 bases). The germline CDR1 and CDR2 sequences are MNHNY and SVGAGI (reference sequence). V gave up 6 bases and J gave up 1 base, with 15 bases separating them. The CDR3 has 15 residues.

The chain is built from TRBV11-2 and TRBJ2-7; no clear D gene. CDR3 length: 15 residues. Between the trimmed V and J ends, which lost 0 bases and 0 bases, there was a span of 9 bases. From germline, CDR1 is SGHAT and CDR2 FQNNGV. The CDR3 DNA follows: TGTGCCAGCAGCTTAGATATCCAGGCCTCCTACGAGCAGTACTTC. It specifies CASSLDIQASYEQYF.

This clone was seen repeatedly, ten times or more. This chain connects TRBV7-2 to TRBJ1-2; D is unresolved. The CDR3 has 16 residues. The V gene's germline CDR1 is SGHTA and CDR2 FQGNSA. Between the trimmed V and J ends, which lost 6 bases and 6 bases, there was a span of 23 bases. CDR3 sequence reads: CASSSPAKVRNNGYTF. In DNA, the CDR3 is TGTGCCAGCAGTTCCCCGGCAAAGGTCCGGAATAATGGCTACACCTTC.

The V and J genes are TRBV28 and TRBJ2-5, with TRBD1 matching over 9 bases. The length of the CDR3 is 12 residues. The V gene's germline CDR1 is MDHEN and CDR2 SYDVKM. V shed 11 bases and J 5 bases; nucleotides not matched to a gene: 6. The CDR3 region is CAGGQGNETQYF. The CDR3 region has the DNA TGTGCCGGGGGACAGGGAAATGAGACCCAGTACTTC.

The rearrangement joins TRBV18 to TRBJ1-4; 8 bases line up with TRBD1. The V and J ends lost 4 bases and 8 bases, in that order; junction bases with no gene match: 3. Germline CDR1 KGHSH, CDR2 LQKENI. CDR3 length equals 13 residues. In DNA, the CDR3 is TGTGCCAGCTCACGGGGACAGGAGGAAAAACTGTTTTTT. This translates into CASSRGQEEKLFF.

This clone was recorded once. This chain uses TRBV4-1 with TRBJ1-2; D gene ambiguous. The CDR3 is made up of 15 amino acids. CDR1 and CDR2 (germline): MGHRA, YSYEKL. V was pared by 1 base and J by 6 bases, with 15 bases between. The CDR3: CASSQVAGDQDGYTF. The DNA for the CDR3 is TGCGCCAGCAGCCAAGTGGCCGGGGATCAAGATGGCTACACCTTC.

This chain uses TRBV4-1 with TRBJ2-7, with 10 bases fitting TRBD2. Germline CDR1 reads MGHRA; CDR2 reads YSYEKL. J was trimmed by 4 bases and V by 0 bases; bases with no gene match: 9. The CDR3 covers 17 residues. The CDR3 protein is CASSQDPLAGVPYEQYF. As DNA, the CDR3 is TGCGCCAGCAGCCAAGACCCCCTAGCGGGAGTTCCTTACGAGCAGTACTTC.

The chain carries TRBV5-6 and TRBJ2-7; 9 nucleotides match TRBD1. The CDR3 spans 16 residues. The J segment lost 5 bases and the V segment lost 4 bases, leaving 13 bases of the junction unmatched. The germline CDR1 and CDR2 sequences are SGHDT and YYEEEE. The CDR3, as DNA: TGTGCCAGCAGCGTCACTACAGGGGGCGGTGTTGACGAGCAGTACTTC. Protein product: CASSVTTGGGVDEQYF.

The J gene is TRBJ1-1, the V gene TRBV10-3; a possible D gene is TRBD1 (5 bases). Trimming stripped 3 bases from V and 0 bases from J, with 11 bases between. CDR1 is ENHRY and CDR2 is SYGVKD in the germline V gene. The length of the CDR3 is 15 residues. CDR3 DNA sequence: TGTGCCATCAGTGAATCCGGGACTTTGAACACTGAAGCTTTCTTT. This encodes CAISESGTLNTEAFF.

There are many counts of this clone. The chain joins TRBV7-2 to TRBJ1-5; D not resolved. CDR1 is SGHTA, CDR2 FQGNSA, per germline. The CDR3 is 13 residues long. The V end lost 2 bases, the J end lost 7 bases, and 9 bases lay between the germline ends. CDR3 region: CASSLTLGQPQHF. DNA of the CDR3: TGTGCCAGCAGCTTAACCCTCGGCCAGCCCCAGCATTTT.

V gene TRBV5-4 combines with J gene TRBJ1-2; TRBD1 matches 7 bases. Germline trimming cut 4 bases from V and 8 bases from J; bases unmatched to any gene: 11. Germline V gene data show CDR1 as SGHNT and CDR2 as YYREEE (reference sequence). The CDR3 is 14 residues long. The CDR3 region has the DNA TGTGCCAGCAGCCTTGACAGGGCGGATGGCGGCTACACCTTC. Its protein product is CASSLDRADGGYTF.

This chain joins TRBV11-2 and TRBJ2-7; 7 positions agree with TRBD2. This CDR3 region has 13 residues. The V and J ends lost 1 base and 6 bases, in that order; junction bases with no gene match: 3. Germline loops: CDR1 SGHAT, CDR2 FQNNGV. The CDR3 DNA reads TGTGCCAGCAGCTTAGGGGGACTACTCGAGCAGTACTTC. Translated, it gives CASSLGGLLEQYF.

The chain has TRBV6-1 and TRBJ1-5, with D unclear. In germline, CDR1 is MNHNS, CDR2 SASEGT. The CDR3 contains 13 residues. The V gene lost 2 bases and the J gene lost 6 bases, with 8 bases spanning the gap. The CDR3 reads CASSEFLPQPQHF. CDR3 sequence (DNA): TGTGCCAGCAGTGAATTTCTACCTCAGCCCCAGCATTTT.

The chain carries TRBV6-1 and TRBJ2-1; 11 bases are shared with TRBD2. Germline V lookup: CDR1 MNHNS, CDR2 SASEGT. The CDR3 covers 15 residues. J was trimmed by 4 bases and V by 4 bases; bases with no gene match: 3. CDR3 sequence: CASSAGTSGYNEQFF. The CDR3 region has the DNA TGTGCCAGCAGTGCCGGGACTAGCGGTTACAATGAGCAGTTCTTC.

This clone was recorded a few times. V usage is TRBV19 and J usage is TRBJ1-1; 12 nucleotides agree with TRBD1. The trim removed 11 bases at V and 10 bases at J, leaving 5 bases unmatched. Per germline, CDR1 LNHDA and CDR2 SQIVND (reference sequence). The CDR3 contains 11 residues. This CDR3 is CAAGTGGSAFF. CDR3 nucleotides: TGTGCCGCCGGGACAGGGGGCTCAGCTTTCTTT. Full variable domain (remainder filled in from reference TRBV19 and TRBJ1-1): DGGITQSPKYLFRKEGQNVTLSCEQNLNHDAMYWYRQDPGQGLRLIYYSQIVNDFQKGDIAEGYSVSREKKESFPLTVTSAQKNPTAFYLCAAGTGGSAFFGQGTRLTVV.

The chain recombines TRBV28 with TRBJ1-2; no reliable D call. From germline, CDR1 is MDHEN and CDR2 SYDVKM. The V end was cut by 2 bases, the J end by 2 bases, with 12 bases between. CDR3 length: 15 residues. CDR3: CASSLPAEGNYGYTF. In nucleotides, the CDR3 is TGTGCCAGCAGTTTACCCGCAGAAGGAAACTATGGCTACACCTTC.

The table lists this clone with a few counts. The rearrangement joins TRBV6-1 to TRBJ2-1, with no clear D. The CDR3 spans 16 residues. Germline CDR1 reads MNHNS; CDR2 reads SASEGT. V dropped 1 base and J dropped 2 bases, with 12 bases sitting between them. CDR3 sequence: CASSEDFITPYNEQFF. CDR3 sequence (DNA): TGTGCCAGCAGTGAAGACTTCATTACCCCCTACAATGAGCAGTTCTTC.

This clone was recorded once. This chain connects TRBV9 to TRBJ2-6; maybe TRBD2 (5 bases). Germline loops: CDR1 SGDLS, CDR2 YYNGEE. The CDR3 sequence is 19 residues long. The V end was cut by 0 bases, the J end by 0 bases, with 16 bases between. In DNA form, the CDR3 reads TGTGCCAGCAGCGTAGGTTTGACTATTCCTAGCTCTGGGGCCAACGTCCTGACTTTC. Protein product: CASSVGLTIPSSGANVLTF.

The gene calls are TRBV6-4 and TRBJ2-1; weak D call: TRBD2 (6 bases). Germline loops: CDR1 MRHNA, CDR2 SNTAGT. Trimming took 7 bases from V and 0 from J, leaving 13 bases between them. The length of the CDR3 is 15 residues. The CDR3 region has the DNA TGTGCCAGCAACGAGGACGGGAGCTCCTACAATGAGCAGTTCTTC. It codes for CASNEDGSSYNEQFF.

In this sample, this clone turned up a few times. The chain joins TRBV7-9 to TRBJ1-2; D ambiguous. Germline values: CDR1 SEHNR, CDR2 FQNEAQ (reference sequence). There are 13 residues in the CDR3. V gave up 2 bases and J gave up 10 bases, with 14 bases separating them. Here the CDR3 reads CASSLQGISDYTF. For the CDR3, the DNA is TGTGCCAGCAGCTTACAAGGGATTTCGGACTACACCTTC.

This chain links TRBV11-2 with TRBJ1-2, with a possible D match to TRBD1 (6 bases). The CDR3 totals 17 residues. CDR1 is SGHAT, CDR2 FQNNGV, per germline. The V end lost 2 bases, the J end lost 2 bases, and 18 bases lay between the germline ends. The CDR3 region has the DNA TGTGCCAGCAGCTTACGAAGGGACATCATTCCGAACTATGGCTACACCTTC. The encoded protein is CASSLRRDIIPNYGYTF.